The clone carrying this TCR beta chain has a handful of counts. Its antigen is still unknown. The entry originates in a study of siplizumab effects on memory and regulatory T cells. Sequencing used immunoSEQ multiplex PCR; TCRdb keeps in-frame clones, though not all of them. Here the sample spans tens of thousands of clones, about 90% being singletons. Findings and limits, study-wide: The authors could not assign a naive or memory phenotype to roughly 80-95% of proliferating CD4+ or CD8+ clones. The study found naive T cells seemingly more diverse than memory cells and seemingly major alloresponse contributors. In controls, about 28% of mappable alloreactive CD4+ clones were Treg-derived on average, versus around 71% with siplizumab.

The V end lost 4 bases, the J end lost 5 bases, and 5 bases lay between the germline ends. This CDR3 is 11 amino acids long. Germline V gene sequence: CDR1 GTSNPN, CDR2 SVGIG (reference sequence). Sequenced sample: Tregs sorted from blood. The chain links TRBV30 to TRBJ1-4; the D is unclear. The source is a human donor in good health. The DNA for the CDR3 is TGTGCCTGGAACAGAAATGAAAAACTGTTTTTT. This encodes CAWNRNEKLFF.